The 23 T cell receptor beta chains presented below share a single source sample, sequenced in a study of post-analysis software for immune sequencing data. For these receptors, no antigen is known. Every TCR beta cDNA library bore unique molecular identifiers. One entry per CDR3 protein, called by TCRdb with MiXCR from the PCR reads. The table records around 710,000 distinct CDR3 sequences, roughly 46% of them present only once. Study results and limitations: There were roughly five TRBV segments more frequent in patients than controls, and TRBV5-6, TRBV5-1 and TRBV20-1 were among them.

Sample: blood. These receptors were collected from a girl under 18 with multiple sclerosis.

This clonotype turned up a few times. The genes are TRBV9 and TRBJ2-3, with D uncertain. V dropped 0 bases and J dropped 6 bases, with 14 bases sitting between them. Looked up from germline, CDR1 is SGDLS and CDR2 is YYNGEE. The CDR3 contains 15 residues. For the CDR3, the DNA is TGTGCCAGCAGCGTAGGAACAGCCCGTGCGGATACGCAGTATTTT. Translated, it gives CASSVGTARADTQYF.

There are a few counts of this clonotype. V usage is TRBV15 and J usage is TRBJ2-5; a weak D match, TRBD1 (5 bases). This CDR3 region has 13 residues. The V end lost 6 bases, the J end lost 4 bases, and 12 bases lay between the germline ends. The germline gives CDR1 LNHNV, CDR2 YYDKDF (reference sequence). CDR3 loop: CATSLDIPETQYF. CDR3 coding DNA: TGTGCCACCAGTCTGGACATCCCAGAGACCCAGTACTTC.

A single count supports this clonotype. CDR3 DNA: TGTGCCAGCAGCTGGGGACAGGGGTTTGATGAGCAGTTCTTC. It specifies CASSWGQGFDEQFF. The V and J genes are TRBV7-3 and TRBJ2-1, with 10 bases identical to TRBD1. Germline values: CDR1 SGHTA, CDR2 FQGTGA. The trim removed 4 bases at V and 8 bases at J, leaving 5 bases unmatched. The CDR3 consists of 14 residues.

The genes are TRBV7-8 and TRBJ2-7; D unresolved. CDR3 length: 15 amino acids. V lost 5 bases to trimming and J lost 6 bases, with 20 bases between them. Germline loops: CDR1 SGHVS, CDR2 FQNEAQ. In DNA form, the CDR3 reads TGTGCCAGCAGCCAGCGCGCCCCACCGTGGGGCGAGCAGTACTTC. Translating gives CASSQRAPPWGEQYF.

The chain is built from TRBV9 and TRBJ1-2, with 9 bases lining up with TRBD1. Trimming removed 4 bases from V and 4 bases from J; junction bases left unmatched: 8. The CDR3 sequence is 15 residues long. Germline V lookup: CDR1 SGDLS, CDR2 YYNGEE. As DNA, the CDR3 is TGTGCCAGCAGCCAACTGACGGGACAGGGCTATGGCTACACCTTC. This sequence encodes CASSQLTGQGYGYTF.

The CDR3 reads CASKGQGSWSTDTQYF. Here the CDR3 DNA reads TGTGCCAGCAAGGGACAGGGTTCGTGGAGCACAGATACGCAGTATTTT. The V call is TRBV11-1, the J call TRBJ2-3; 9 nucleotides line up with TRBD1. Germline lookup yields CDR1 SGHAT and CDR2 FQDESV (reference sequence). The trim removed 7 bases at V and 0 bases at J, leaving 8 bases unmatched. The CDR3 extends over 16 amino acids.

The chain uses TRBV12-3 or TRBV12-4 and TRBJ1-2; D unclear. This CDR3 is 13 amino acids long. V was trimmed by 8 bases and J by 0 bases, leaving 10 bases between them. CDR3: CASSGGANYGYTF. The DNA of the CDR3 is TGTGCCAGCTCCGGCGGAGCTAACTATGGCTACACCTTC.

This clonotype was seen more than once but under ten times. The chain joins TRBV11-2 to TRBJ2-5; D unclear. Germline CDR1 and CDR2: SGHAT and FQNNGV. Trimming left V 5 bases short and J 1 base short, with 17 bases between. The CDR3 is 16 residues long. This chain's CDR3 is CASSPPRGDFQETQYF. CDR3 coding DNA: TGTGCCAGCAGCCCCCCTCGCGGCGACTTCCAAGAGACCCAGTACTTC.

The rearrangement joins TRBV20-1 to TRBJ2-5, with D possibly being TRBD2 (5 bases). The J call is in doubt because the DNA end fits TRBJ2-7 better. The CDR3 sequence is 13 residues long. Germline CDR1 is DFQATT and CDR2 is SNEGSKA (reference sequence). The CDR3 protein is CSAVGAPFYEQYF. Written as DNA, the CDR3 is TGCAGTGCTGTGGGAGCCCCATTCTACGAGCAGTACTTC.

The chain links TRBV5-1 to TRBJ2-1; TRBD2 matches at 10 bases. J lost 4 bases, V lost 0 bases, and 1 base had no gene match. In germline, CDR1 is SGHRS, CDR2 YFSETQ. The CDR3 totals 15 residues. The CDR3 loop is CASSLVLAGYNEQFF. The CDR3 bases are TGCGCCAGCAGCTTGGTACTAGCGGGGTACAATGAGCAGTTCTTC.

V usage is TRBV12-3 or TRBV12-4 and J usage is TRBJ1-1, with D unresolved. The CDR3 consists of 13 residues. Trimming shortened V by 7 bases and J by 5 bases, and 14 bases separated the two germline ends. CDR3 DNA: TGTGCCAGCACCATTAGCCAACAGACTGAAGCTTTCTTT. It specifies CASTISQQTEAFF.

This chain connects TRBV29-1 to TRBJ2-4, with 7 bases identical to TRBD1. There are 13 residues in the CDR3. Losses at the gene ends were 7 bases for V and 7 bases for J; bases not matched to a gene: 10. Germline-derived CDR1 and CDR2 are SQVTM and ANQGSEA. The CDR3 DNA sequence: TGCAGCGCGGGCTACAGGGGATGGAACATTCAGTACTTC. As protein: CSAGYRGWNIQYF.

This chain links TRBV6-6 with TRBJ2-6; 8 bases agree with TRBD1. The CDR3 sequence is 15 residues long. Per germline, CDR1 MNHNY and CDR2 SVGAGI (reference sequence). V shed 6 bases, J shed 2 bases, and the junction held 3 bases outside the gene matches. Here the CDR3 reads CASRTGVTGANVLTF. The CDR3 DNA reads TGTGCCAGCAGGACAGGGGTAACTGGGGCCAACGTCCTGACTTTC.

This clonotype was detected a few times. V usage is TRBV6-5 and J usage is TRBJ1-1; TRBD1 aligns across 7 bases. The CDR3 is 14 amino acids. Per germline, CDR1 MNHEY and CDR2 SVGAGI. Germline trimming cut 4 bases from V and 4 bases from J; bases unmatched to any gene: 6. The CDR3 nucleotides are TGTGCCAGCAGTTTAGGGACAGTAATCACTGAAGCTTTCTTT. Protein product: CASSLGTVITEAFF.

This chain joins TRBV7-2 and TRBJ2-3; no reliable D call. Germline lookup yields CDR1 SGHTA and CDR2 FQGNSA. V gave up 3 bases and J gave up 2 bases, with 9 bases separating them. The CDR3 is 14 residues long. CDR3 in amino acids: CASSFHQLTDTQYF. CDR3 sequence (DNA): TGTGCCAGCAGCTTCCACCAGCTCACAGATACGCAGTATTTT.

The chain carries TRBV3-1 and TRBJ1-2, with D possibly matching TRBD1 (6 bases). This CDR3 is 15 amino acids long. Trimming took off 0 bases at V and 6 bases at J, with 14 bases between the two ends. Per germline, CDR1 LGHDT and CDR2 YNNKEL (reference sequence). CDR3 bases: TGTGCCAGCAGCCAAGATTGGCAGGGGCGGAATGGCTACACCTTC. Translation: CASSQDWQGRNGYTF.

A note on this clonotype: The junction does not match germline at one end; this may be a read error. CDR3 DNA sequence: TGTGCCGGCAGTTTAAAAGGGTCCTCCTACGAGCAGTACTTC. Translation gives CAGSLKGSSYEQYF. The rearrangement links TRBV27 to TRBJ2-7; D unresolved. The V gene's germline CDR1 is MNHEY and CDR2 SMNVEV (reference sequence). This CDR3 is 14 amino acids long.

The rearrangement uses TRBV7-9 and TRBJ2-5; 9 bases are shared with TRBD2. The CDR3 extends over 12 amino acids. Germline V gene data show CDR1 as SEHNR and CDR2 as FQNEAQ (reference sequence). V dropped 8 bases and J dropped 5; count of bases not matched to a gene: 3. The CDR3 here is CASDGLAETQYF. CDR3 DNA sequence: TGTGCCAGCGACGGACTAGCGGAGACCCAGTACTTC. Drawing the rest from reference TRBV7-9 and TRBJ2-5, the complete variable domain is DTGVSQNPRHKITKRGQNVTFRCDPISEHNRLYWYRQTLGQGPEFLTYFQNEAQLEKSRLLSDRFSAERPKGSFSTLEIQRTEQGDSAMYLCASDGLAETQYFGPGTRLLVL.

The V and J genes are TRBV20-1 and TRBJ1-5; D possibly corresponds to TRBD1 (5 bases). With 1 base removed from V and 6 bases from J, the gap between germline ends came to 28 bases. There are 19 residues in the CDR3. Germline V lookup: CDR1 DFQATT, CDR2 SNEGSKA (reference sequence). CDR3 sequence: CSARGNLGPGPRVGQPQHF. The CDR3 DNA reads TGCAGTGCTAGAGGAAATCTTGGGCCGGGACCCCGGGTGGGTCAGCCCCAGCATTTT.

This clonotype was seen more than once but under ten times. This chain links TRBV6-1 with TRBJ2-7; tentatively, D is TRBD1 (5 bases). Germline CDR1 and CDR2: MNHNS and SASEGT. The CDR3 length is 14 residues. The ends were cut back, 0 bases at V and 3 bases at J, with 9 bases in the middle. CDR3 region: CASSEAWGSYEQYF. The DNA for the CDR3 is TGTGCCAGCAGTGAAGCTTGGGGCAGCTACGAGCAGTACTTC.

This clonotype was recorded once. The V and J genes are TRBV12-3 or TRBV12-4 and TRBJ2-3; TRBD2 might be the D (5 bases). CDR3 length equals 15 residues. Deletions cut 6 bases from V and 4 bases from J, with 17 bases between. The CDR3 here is CASRVSALRADTQYF. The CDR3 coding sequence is TGTGCCAGCAGGGTCAGCGCCCTGCGGGCAGATACGCAGTATTTT.

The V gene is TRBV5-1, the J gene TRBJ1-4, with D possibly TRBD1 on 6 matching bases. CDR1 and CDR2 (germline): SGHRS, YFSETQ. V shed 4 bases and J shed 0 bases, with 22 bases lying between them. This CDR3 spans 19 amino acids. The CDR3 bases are TGCGCCAGCAGCCCCGGCAGGACAGAGCTAGTTGCAACTAATGAAAAACTGTTTTTT. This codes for CASSPGRTELVATNEKLFF.

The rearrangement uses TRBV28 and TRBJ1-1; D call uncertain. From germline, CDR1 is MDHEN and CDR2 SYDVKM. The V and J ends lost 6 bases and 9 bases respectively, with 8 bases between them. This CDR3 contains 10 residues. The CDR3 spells CASSYGKAFF. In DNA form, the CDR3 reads TGTGCCAGCAGCTACGGTAAAGCTTTCTTT.